Here is one TCR beta chain with its context. The J segment lost 7 bases and the V segment lost 9 bases, leaving 12 bases of the junction unmatched. CDR1 SGHAT and CDR2 FQNNGV come from the germline V gene. The CDR3 consists of 14 residues. In the authors' methods: How many nucleated cells were present was estimated from reference gene primer amplification. Sequenced by immunoSEQ multiplex PCR; TCRdb stores in-frame clones only, minus some. V, J and clone size are those of that table, while D and trimming were read from the DNA. The data contain under 13,000 clones, roughly 76% of them singletons. The sample is drawn from a study of blood T cell repertoires in COVID-19. The wider study: Some COVID-19 samples were acute and others convalescent; all came from the United States, Italy and Spain. T cells, B-cell-depleted T cells, or PBMCs provided the cDNA or gDNA that served as material.

The V call is TRBV11-2, the J call TRBJ1-1; the match to TRBD1 covers 9 bases. This TCR came from a man aged 65-85 years with active COVID-19. Sequenced material: peripheral blood. The CDR3: CASLGTGPSIEAFF. The CDR3 DNA follows: TGTGCCAGTTTGGGGACAGGGCCTTCGATTGAAGCTTTCTTT.